This T cell receptor (beta chain) was sequenced for a study of T cells in Graves' hyperthyroidism and ophthalmopathy. This clonotype occurred many times. Looked up from germline, CDR1 is MDHEN and CDR2 is SYDVKM. The CDR3 runs to 16 residues. V lost 1 base and J 8 bases, leaving 20 bases between the germline ends. Diagnoses used clinical symptoms, serum thyroxine and TRAb, thyroid ultrasound and orbital computed tomography. Researchers amplified the TCR beta CDR3 regions from RNA transcripts. The HTBI primer set drove a first-round RT-PCR of the TCR CDR3. TCRdb re-derived calls from the multiplex PCR reads in MiXCR, one entry per CDR3 protein. The repertoire has about 600,000 distinct CDR3 sequences, 14% of them found once; the top ten carry roughly 7.1%.

The sample comprised blood. The chain recombines TRBV28 with TRBJ2-5; D may be TRBD1 or TRBD2 (7 bases each). This TCR was recovered from a woman aged 18 to 35 with Graves' ophthalmopathy. CDR3 amino acids: CASSLSPQGGADTQYF. The CDR3 nucleotides read TGTGCCAGCAGTTTATCCCCCCAGGGGGGGGCGGATACCCAGTACTTC.